This TCR beta chain was retrieved from a study of cytomegalovirus exposure and HLA in healthy donors. General study findings and limits: Cytomegalovirus-associated TCR beta chains were listed, numbering some 150.

This clone has just a few counts. Its antigen is not identified. A multiplex PCR was run with 60 Vbeta primers and 13 Jbeta primers. Some clones are missing from TCRdb's copy, which holds only in-frame ones; the method was immunoSEQ multiplex PCR. The sample yields roughly 200,000 clones, about 78% seen once. Per the germline V gene, CDR1 is LNHDA and CDR2 is SQIVND (reference sequence). The CDR3 is 16 amino acids. The V and J ends lost 5 bases and 0 bases respectively, with 16 bases between them. This TCR came from a man in his fifties or sixties in good health and CMV-seronegative. Input material: PBMCs. The chain has TRBV19 and TRBJ1-1; D perhaps matches TRBD1 (5 bases). The CDR3 here is CASSSEGRTMNTEAFF. CDR3 in DNA: TGTGCCAGTAGTTCGGAGGGACGCACTATGAACACTGAAGCTTTCTTT.